The clone carrying this TCR beta chain was counted a few times. Its antigen is undetermined. This entry comes from a study of radiotherapy plus CTLA-4 blockade in lung cancer. As for the study in general: Disease control was achieved by approximately 30% of patients, and objective responses by about 17%.

CDR3 size: 15 residues. Germline loops: CDR1 MGHRA, CDR2 YSYEKL. Trimming took 1 base from V and 5 from J, leaving 11 bases between them. The repertoire was sequenced with immunoSEQ multiplex PCR; TCRdb's copy has only in-frame clones and lacks some. The table shows tens of thousands of clones, with about 85% occurring only once. Findings and limits, study-wide: TCR clones of tumor origin grew in blood after radiotherapy plus ipilimumab. Increased serum interferon-beta after radiation also reportedly predicted response strongly.

With ipilimumab providing CTLA-4 blockade, focal radiation was administered to patients who had chemo-refractory metastatic non-small-cell lung cancer. The sample here was peripheral blood, taken from a patient treated with radiotherapy plus ipilimumab. The chain couples TRBV4-1 to TRBJ1-4; a weak D match, TRBD1 (6 bases). The source of this sequence is a human donor with non-small cell lung cancer that progressed on radiotherapy plus ipilimumab. The CDR3 DNA follows: TGCGCCAGCAGCCAAGCCCGGACAGCCAATGAAAAACTGTTTTTT. Its protein is CASSQARTANEKLFF.